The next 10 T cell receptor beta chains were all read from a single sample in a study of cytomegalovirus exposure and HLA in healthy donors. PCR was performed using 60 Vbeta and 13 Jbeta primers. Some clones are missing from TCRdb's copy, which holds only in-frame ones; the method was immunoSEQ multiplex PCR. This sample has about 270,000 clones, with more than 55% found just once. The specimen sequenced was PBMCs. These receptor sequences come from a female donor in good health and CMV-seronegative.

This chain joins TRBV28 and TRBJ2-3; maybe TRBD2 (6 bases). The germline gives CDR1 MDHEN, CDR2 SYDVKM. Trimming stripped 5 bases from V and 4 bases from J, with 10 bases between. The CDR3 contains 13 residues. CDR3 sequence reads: CASSTIAADTQYF. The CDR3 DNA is TGTGCCAGCAGTACGATAGCGGCAGATACGCAGTATTTT.

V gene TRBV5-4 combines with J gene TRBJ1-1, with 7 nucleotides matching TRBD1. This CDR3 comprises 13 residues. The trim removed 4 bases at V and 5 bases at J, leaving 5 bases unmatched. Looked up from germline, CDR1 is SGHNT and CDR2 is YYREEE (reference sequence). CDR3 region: CASSPGQRTEAFF. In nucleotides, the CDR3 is TGTGCCAGCAGCCCGGGACAGAGGACTGAAGCTTTCTTT. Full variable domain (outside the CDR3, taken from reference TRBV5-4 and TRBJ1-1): ETGVTQSPTHLIKTRGQQVTLRCSSQSGHNTVSWYQQALGQGPQFIFQYYREEENGRGNFPPRFSGLQFPNYSSELNVNALELDDSALYLCASSPGQRTEAFFGQGTRLTVV.

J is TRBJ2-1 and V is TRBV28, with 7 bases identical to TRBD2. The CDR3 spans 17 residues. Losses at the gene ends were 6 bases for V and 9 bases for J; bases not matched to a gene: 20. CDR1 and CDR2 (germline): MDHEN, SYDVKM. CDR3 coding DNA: TGTGCCAGCAGACCCCTCCGAGAGGCGGGGGAGAGGGGTGAGCAGTTCTTC. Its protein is CASRPLREAGERGEQFF.

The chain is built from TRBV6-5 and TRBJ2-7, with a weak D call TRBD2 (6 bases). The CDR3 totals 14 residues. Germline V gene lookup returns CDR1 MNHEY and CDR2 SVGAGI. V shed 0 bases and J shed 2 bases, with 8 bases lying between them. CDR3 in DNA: TGTGCCAGCAGTTACTCTGCGGGGCCCTACGAGCAGTACTTC. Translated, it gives CASSYSAGPYEQYF.

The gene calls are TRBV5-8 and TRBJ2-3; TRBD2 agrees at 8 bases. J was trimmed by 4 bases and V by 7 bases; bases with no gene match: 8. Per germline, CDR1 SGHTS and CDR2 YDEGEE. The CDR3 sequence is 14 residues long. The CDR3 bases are TGTGCCAGCGGGTCGGGACTAGTGGCAGATACGCAGTATTTT. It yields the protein CASGSGLVADTQYF. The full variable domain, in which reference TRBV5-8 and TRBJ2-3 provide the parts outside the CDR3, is EAGVTQSPTHLIKTRGQQATLRCSPISGHTSVYWYQQALGLGLQFLLWYDEGEERNRGNFPPRFSGRQFPNYSSELNVNALELEDSALYLCASGSGLVADTQYFGPGTRLTVL.

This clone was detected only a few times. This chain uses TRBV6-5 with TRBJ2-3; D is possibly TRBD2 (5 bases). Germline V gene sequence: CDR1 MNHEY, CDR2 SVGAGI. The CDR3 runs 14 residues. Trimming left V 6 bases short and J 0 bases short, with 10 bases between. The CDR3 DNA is TGTGCCAGCAGCCCCACGGGGAGCACAGATACGCAGTATTTT. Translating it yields CASSPTGSTDTQYF.

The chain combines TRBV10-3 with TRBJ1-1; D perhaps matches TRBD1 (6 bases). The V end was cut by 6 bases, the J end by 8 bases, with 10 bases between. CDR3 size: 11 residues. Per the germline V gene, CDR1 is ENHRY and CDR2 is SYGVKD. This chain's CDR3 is CAIRSGTEAFF. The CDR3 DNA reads TGTGCCATCAGATCCGGGACAGAAGCTTTCTTT.

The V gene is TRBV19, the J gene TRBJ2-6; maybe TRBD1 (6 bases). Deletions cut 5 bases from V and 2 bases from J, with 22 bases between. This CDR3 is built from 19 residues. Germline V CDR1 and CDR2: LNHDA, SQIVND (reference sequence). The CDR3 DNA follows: TGTGCCAGTAGTCTAAGGGACACTCGGACGAGTGCTGGGGCCAACGTCCTGACTTTC. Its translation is CASSLRDTRTSAGANVLTF. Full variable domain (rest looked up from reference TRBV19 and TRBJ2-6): DGGITQSPKYLFRKEGQNVTLSCEQNLNHDAMYWYRQDPGQGLRLIYYSQIVNDFQKGDIAEGYSVSREKKESFPLTVTSAQKNPTAFYLCASSLRDTRTSAGANVLTFGAGSRLTVL.

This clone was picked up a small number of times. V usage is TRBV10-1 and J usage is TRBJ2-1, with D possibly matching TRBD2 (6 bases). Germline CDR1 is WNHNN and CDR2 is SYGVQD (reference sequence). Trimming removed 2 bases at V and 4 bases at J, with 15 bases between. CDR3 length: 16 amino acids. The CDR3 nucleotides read TGCGCCAGCAGTGAGACCGTCGTAGGAGGGTACAATGAGCAGTTCTTC. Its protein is CASSETVVGGYNEQFF.

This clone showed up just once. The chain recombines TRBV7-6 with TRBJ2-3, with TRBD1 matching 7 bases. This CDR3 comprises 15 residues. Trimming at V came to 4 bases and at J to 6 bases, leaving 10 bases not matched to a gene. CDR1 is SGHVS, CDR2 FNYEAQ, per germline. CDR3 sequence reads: CASSSTTGFQDTQYF. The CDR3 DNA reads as TGTGCCAGCAGCTCCACGACAGGGTTCCAGGATACGCAGTATTTT.